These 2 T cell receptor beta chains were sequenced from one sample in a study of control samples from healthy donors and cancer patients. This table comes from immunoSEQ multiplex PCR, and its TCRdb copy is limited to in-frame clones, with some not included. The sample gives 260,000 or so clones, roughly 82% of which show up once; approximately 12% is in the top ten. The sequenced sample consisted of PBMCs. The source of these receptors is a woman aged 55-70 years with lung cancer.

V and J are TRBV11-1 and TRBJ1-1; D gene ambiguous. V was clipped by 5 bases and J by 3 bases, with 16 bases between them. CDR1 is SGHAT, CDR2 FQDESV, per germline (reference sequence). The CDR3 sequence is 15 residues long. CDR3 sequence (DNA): TGTGCCAGCAGCCGGAAAGGAGACCGATACACTGAAGCTTTCTTT. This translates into CASSRKGDRYTEAFF. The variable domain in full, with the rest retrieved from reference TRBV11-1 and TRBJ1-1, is EAEVAQSPRYKITEKSQAVAFWCDPISGHATLYWYRQILGQGPELLVQFQDESVVDDSQLPKDRFSAERLKGVDSTLKIQPAELGDSAMYLCASSRKGDRYTEAFFGQGTRLTVV.

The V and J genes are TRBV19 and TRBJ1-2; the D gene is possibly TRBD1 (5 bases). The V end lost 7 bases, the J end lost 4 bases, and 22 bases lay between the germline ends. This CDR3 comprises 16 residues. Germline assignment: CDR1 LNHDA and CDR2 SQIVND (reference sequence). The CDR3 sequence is CASTKAEGPLVYGYTF. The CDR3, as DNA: TGTGCCAGTACTAAGGCCGAGGGACCTCTGGTCTATGGCTACACCTTC.